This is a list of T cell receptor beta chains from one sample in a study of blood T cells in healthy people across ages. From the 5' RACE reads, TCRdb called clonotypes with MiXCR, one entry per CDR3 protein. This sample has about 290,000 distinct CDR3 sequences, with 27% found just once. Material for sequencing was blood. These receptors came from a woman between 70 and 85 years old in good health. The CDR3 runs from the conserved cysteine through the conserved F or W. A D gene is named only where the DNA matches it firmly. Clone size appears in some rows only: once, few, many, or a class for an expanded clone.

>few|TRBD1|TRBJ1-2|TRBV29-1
CSVEDNRRDRAGYTF
TGCAGCGTTGAAGATAATAGGAGGGACAGGGCGGGCTACACCTTC
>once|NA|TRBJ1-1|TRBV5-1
CASRATGPLNTEAFF
TGCGCCAGCAGGGCCACTGGGCCTCTGAACACTGAAGCTTTCTTT
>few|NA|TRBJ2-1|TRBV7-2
CASSYSVPITNEQFF
TGTGCCAGCAGCTACTCAGTCCCCATAACCAATGAGCAGTTCTTC
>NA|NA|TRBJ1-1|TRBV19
CASSTPLSMNTEAFF
TGTGCCAGTAGTACCCCCCTCTCGATGAACACTGAAGCTTTCTTT
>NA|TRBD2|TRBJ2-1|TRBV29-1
CSVEARLAGQYNEQFF
TGCAGCGTCGAAGCCCGACTAGCGGGACAATACAATGAGCAGTTCTTC
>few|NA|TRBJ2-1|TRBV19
CASSIASRLVGNEQFF
TGTGCCAGTAGTATAGCGTCTCGGCTAGTCGGCAATGAGCAGTTCTTC
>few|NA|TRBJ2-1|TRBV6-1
CASSVGGTTYNEQFF
TGTGCCAGCAGTGTAGGTGGGACCACCTACAATGAGCAGTTCTTC
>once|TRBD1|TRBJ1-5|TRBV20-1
CSAREGTGGHQPQHF
TGCAGTGCTAGAGAGGGGACAGGGGGCCATCAGCCCCAGCATTTT
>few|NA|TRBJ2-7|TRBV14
CASSQDHSYEQYF
TGTGCCAGCAGCCAAGATCACAGCTACGAGCAGTACTTC
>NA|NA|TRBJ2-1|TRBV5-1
CASSPRFGTYNEQFF
TGCGCCAGCAGCCCCCGATTTGGGACCTACAATGAGCAGTTCTTC
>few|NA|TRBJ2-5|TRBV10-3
CATAGQPQETQYF
TGTGCCACGGCCGGACAGCCTCAAGAGACCCAGTACTTC
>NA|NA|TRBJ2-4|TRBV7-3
CASSFGGGRGNIQYF
TGTGCCAGCAGCTTTGGAGGAGGGAGGGGGAACATTCAGTACTTC
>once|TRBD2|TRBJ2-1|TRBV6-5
CASSYQLAGGRDEQFF
TGTGCCAGCAGTTACCAACTAGCGGGAGGGAGGGATGAGCAGTTCTTC
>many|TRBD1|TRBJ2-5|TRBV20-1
CSGDRGETQYF
TGCAGTGGGGACAGGGGAGAGACCCAGTACTTC
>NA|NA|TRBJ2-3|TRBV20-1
CSVADPSTDTQYF
TGCAGTGTCGCGGACCCAAGCACAGATACGCAGTATTTT
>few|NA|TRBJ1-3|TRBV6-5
CASRPGHGNTIYF
TGTGCCAGCAGGCCGGGGCATGGAAACACCATATATTTT
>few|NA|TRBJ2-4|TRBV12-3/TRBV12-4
CASSPVRAAKNIQYF
TGTGCCAGCAGTCCTGTCCGTGCGGCCAAAAACATTCAGTACTTC